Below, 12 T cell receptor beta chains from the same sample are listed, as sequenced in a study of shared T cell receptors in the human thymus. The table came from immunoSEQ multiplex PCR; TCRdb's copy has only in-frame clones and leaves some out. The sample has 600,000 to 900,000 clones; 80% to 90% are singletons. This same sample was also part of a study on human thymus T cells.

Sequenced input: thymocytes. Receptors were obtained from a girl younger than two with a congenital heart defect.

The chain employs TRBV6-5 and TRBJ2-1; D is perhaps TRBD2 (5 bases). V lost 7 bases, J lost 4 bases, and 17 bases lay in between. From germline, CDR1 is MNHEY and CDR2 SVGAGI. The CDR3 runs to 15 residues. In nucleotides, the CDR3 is TGTGCCAGCACCCCCAATGGAGGTGCTTACAATGAGCAGTTCTTC. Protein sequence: CASTPNGGAYNEQFF.

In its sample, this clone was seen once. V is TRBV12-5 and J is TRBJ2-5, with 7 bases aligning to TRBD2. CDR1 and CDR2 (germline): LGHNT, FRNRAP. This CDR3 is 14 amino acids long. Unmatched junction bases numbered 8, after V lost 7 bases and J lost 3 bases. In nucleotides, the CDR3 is TGTGCTAGTGACATTCTGGGGGGGGAAGAGACCCAGTACTTC. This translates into CASDILGGEETQYF. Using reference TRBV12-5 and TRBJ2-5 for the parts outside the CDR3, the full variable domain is DARVTQTPRHKVTEMGQEVTMRCQPILGHNTVFWYRQTMMQGLELLAYFRNRAPLDDSGMPKDRFSAEMPDATLATLKIQPSEPRDSAVYFCASDILGGEETQYFGPGTRLLVL.

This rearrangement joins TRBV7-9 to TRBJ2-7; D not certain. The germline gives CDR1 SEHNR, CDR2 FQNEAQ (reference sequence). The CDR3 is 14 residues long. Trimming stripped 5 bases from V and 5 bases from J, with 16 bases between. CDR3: CASSPTAGANEQYF. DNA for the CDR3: TGTGCCAGCAGCCCCACAGCAGGCGCCAACGAGCAGTACTTC.

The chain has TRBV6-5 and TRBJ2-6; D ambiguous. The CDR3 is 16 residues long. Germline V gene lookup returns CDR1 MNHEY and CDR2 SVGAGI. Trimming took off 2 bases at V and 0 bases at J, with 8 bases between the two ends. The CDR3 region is CASSYGIYSGANVLTF. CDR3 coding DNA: TGTGCCAGCAGTTACGGCATTTACTCTGGGGCCAACGTCCTGACTTTC.

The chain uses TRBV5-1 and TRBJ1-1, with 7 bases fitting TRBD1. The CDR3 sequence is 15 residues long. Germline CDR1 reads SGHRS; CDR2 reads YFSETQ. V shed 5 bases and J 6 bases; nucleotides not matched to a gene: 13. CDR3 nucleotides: TGCGCCAGCAGTCGCGCGAGGACAGGTATCCCTGAAGCTTTCTTT. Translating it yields CASSRARTGIPEAFF. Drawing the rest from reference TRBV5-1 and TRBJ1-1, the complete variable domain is KAGVTQTPRYLIKTRGQQVTLSCSPISGHRSVSWYQQTPGQGLQFLFEYFSETQRNKGNFPGRFSGRQFSNSRSEMNVSTLELGDSALYLCASSRARTGIPEAFFGQGTRLTVV.

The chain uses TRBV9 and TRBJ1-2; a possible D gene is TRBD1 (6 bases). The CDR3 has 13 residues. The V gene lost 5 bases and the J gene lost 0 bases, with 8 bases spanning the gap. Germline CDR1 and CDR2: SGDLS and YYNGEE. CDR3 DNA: TGTGCCAGCAGACAGGGACCTAACTATGGCTACACCTTC. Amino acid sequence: CASRQGPNYGYTF.

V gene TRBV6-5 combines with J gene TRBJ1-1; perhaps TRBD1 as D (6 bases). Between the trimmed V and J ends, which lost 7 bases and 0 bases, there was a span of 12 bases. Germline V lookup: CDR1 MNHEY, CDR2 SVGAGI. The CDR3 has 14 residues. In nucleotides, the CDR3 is TGTGCCAGCAAGGTACACAGGGTGAACACTGAAGCTTTCTTT. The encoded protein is CASKVHRVNTEAFF.

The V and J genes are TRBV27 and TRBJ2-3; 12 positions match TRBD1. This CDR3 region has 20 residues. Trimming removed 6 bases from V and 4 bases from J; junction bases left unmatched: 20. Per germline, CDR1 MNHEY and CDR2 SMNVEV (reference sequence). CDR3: CASSPDRGQGASGPADTQYF. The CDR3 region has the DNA TGTGCCAGCAGCCCGGATCGGGGACAGGGGGCCTCCGGGCCCGCAGATACGCAGTATTTT.

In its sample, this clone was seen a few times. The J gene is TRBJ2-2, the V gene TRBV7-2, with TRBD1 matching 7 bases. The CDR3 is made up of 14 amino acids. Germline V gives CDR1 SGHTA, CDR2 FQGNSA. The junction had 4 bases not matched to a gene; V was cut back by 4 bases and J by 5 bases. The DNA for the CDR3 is TGTGCCAGCAGCTCCCCGACAGGGACCGGGGAGCTGTTTTTT. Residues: CASSSPTGTGELFF.

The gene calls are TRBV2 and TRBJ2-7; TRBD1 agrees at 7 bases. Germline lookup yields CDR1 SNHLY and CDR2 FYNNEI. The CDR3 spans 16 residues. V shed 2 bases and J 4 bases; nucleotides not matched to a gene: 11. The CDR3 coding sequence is TGTGCCAGCAGTGAAAATAGTAGAGAGACAGGGTACGAGCAGTACTTC. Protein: CASSENSRETGYEQYF.

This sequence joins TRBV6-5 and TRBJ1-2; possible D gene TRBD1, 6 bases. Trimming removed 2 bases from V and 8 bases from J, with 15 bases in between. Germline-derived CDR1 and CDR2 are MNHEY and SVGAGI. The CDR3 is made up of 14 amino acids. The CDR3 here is CASSYLFTGFGYTF. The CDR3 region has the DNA TGTGCCAGCAGTTACCTATTCACAGGGTTCGGCTACACCTTC.

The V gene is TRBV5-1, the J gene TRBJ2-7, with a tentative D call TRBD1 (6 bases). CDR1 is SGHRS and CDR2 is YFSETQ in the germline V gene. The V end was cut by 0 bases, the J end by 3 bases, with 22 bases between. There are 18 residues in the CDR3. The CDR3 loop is CASSLAGLFGTSDYEQYF. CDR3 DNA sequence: TGCGCCAGCAGCTTGGCCGGCCTTTTCGGGACATCCGACTACGAGCAGTACTTC.